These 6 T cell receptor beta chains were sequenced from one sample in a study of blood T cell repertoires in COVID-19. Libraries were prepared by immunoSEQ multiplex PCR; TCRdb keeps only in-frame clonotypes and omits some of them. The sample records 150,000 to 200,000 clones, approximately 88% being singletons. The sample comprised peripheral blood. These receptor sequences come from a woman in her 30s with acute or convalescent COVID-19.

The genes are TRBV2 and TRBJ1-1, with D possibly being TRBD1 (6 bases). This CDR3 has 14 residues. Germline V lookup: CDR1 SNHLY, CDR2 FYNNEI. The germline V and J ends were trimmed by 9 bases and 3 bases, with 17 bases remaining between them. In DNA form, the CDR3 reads TGTGCCAGTGGGACATTTCATCTCGACACTGAAGCTTTCTTT. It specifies CASGTFHLDTEAFF. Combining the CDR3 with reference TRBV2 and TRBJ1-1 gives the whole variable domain EPEVTQTPSHQVTQMGQEVILRCVPISNHLYFYWYRQILGQKVEFLVSFYNNEISEKSEIFDDQFSVERPDGSNFTLKIRSTKLEDSAMYFCASGTFHLDTEAFFGQGTRLTVV.

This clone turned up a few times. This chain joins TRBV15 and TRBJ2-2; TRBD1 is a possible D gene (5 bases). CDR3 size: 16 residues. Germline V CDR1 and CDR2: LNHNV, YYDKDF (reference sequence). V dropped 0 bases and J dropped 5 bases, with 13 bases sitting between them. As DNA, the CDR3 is TGTGCCACCAGCAGAGAAGTCAGGGTAGTTACCGGGGAGCTGTTTTTT. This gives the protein CATSREVRVVTGELFF.

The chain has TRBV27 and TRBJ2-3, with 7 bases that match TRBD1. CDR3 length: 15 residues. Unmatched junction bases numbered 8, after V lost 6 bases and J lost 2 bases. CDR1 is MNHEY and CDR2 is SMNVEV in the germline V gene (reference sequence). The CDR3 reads CASSLQGWDTDTQYF. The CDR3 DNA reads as TGTGCCAGCAGCCTACAGGGGTGGGACACAGATACGCAGTATTTT.

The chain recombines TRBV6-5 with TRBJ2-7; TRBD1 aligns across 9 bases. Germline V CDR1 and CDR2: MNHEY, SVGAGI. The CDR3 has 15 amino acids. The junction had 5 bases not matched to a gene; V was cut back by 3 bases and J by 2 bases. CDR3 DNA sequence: TGTGCCAGCAGTTATCGGGGACAGGGAACCTACGAGCAGTACTTC. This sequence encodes CASSYRGQGTYEQYF.

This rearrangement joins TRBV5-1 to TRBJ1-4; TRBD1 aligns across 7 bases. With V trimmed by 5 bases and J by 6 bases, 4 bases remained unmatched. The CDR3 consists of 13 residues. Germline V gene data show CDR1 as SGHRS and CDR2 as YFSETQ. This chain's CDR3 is CASRGDSHEKLFF. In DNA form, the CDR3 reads TGCGCCAGCAGGGGGGACAGCCATGAAAAACTGTTTTTT.

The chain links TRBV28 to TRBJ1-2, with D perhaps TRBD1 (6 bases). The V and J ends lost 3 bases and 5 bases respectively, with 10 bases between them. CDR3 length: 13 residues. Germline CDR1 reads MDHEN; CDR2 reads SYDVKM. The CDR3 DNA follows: TGTGCCAGCAGTTTTTTGGGGGCTTATGGCTACACCTTC. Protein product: CASSFLGAYGYTF.